This T cell receptor beta chain was identified in a study of OX40 agonist ivuxolimab in advanced cancers. Study overall: Every 2 weeks, patients got intravenous ivuxolimab at one of six dose levels (0.01-10 mg/kg).

The table came from immunoSEQ multiplex PCR; TCRdb's copy has only in-frame clones and leaves some out. The table records around 60,000 clones, approximately 90% of them present only once. Trimming pared 2 bases from V and 4 bases from J, leaving 17 bases between. The CDR3 runs 16 residues. Germline lookup yields CDR1 SGHDT and CDR2 YYEEEE. Comment on this clone: The antigen is undetermined.

Study-wide results and caveats: A proportion of nonresponders additionally exhibited low normalized T-cell clonal expansion.

The sequenced sample was CD4+ or CD8+ T cells sorted from blood, obtained in a trial of the OX40 agonist ivuxolimab. The genes are TRBV5-6 and TRBJ2-3, with a weak D call TRBD2 (6 bases). This TCR was recovered from an adult with an advanced solid tumor such as melanoma, head and neck, liver or kidney cancer. The CDR3 bases are TGTGCCAGCAGCTTCTCCTCGGCAGGGAGGCCAGATACGCAGTATTTT. Residues: CASSFSSAGRPDTQYF.